The rows below give T cell receptor beta chains drawn from one sample of a study of blood T cells in healthy people across ages. Via MiXCR, TCRdb re-called the 5' RACE reads, giving one row per CDR3 protein. The table has roughly 800,000 distinct CDR3 sequences, 58% seen once. The sequenced sample consisted of blood. All receptors derive from a man younger than 45 in good health. The CDR3 runs from the conserved cysteine through the conserved F or W. Each record gives: D gene, clone size, J gene, V gene, CDR3 DNA, CDR3 protein. A D gene is named only where the DNA matches it firmly. Size values are once, few and many counts, or a class for expanded clones, and some rows have none.

d_gene: TRBD1
abundance: few
j_gene: TRBJ2-7
v_gene: TRBV5-1
CDR3nt: TGCGCCAGCAGCACGGACAGGACAACCTACGAGCAGTACTTC
CDR3aa: CASSTDRTTYEQYF

d_gene: NA
abundance: NA
j_gene: TRBJ2-2
v_gene: TRBV6-6
CDR3nt: TGTGCCAGCGGTGGCACCGGGGAGCTGTTTTTT
CDR3aa: CASGGTGELFF

d_gene: TRBD2
abundance: NA
j_gene: TRBJ2-3
v_gene: TRBV13
CDR3nt: TGTGCCAGCAGCTTAGCGGCTAGCGGGTGGGGAGATACGCAGTATTTT
CDR3aa: CASSLAASGWGDTQYF

d_gene: TRBD2
abundance: NA
j_gene: TRBJ2-7
v_gene: TRBV7-2
CDR3nt: TGTGCCAGCAGCCTCGGACTAGCGGGGTTCGAGCAGTACTTC
CDR3aa: CASSLGLAGFEQYF

d_gene: TRBD2
abundance: few
j_gene: TRBJ2-1
v_gene: TRBV9
CDR3nt: TGTGCCAGCAGCAGAGGCCCAGCGGGGGGCCTAAGCTCCTACAATGAGCAGTTCTTC
CDR3aa: CASSRGPAGGLSSYNEQFF

d_gene: NA
abundance: NA
j_gene: TRBJ2-5
v_gene: TRBV6-2/TRBV6-3
CDR3nt: TGTGCCAGCAGGGAACCAGCACAAGAGACCCAGTACTTC
CDR3aa: CASREPAQETQYF

d_gene: TRBD2
abundance: NA
j_gene: TRBJ2-1
v_gene: TRBV20-1
CDR3nt: TGCAGTGCTAGGGCTAGCGGGGAGTACGGTCAGTTCTTC
CDR3aa: CSARASGEYGQFF

d_gene: NA
abundance: NA
j_gene: TRBJ2-4
v_gene: TRBV20-1
CDR3nt: TGCAGTACCGAACCCACTGCCAAAAACATTCAGTACTTC
CDR3aa: CSTEPTAKNIQYF

d_gene: NA
abundance: NA
j_gene: TRBJ2-1
v_gene: TRBV3-1
CDR3nt: TGTGCCAGCAGCCAAGGCCGGTACGGATACAATGAGCAGTTCTTC
CDR3aa: CASSQGRYGYNEQFF

d_gene: NA
abundance: NA
j_gene: TRBJ1-2
v_gene: TRBV20-1
CDR3nt: TGCAGTGCTACCTGGCGGTCCTATGGCTACACCTTC
CDR3aa: CSATWRSYGYTF

d_gene: NA
abundance: NA
j_gene: TRBJ2-3
v_gene: TRBV7-3
CDR3nt: TGTGCCAGCAGCTTAAATTTGGCGGGAATGTATGCAGATACGCAGTATTTT
CDR3aa: CASSLNLAGMYADTQYF

d_gene: TRBD2
abundance: NA
j_gene: TRBJ2-7
v_gene: TRBV10-3
CDR3nt: TGTGCCATCAGGGCGGGAGGAACCTACAATGAGCAGTACTTC
CDR3aa: CAIRAGGTYNEQYF

d_gene: NA
abundance: NA
j_gene: TRBJ2-7
v_gene: TRBV7-2
CDR3nt: TGTGCCAGCAGCTATACCTACGAGCAGTACTTC
CDR3aa: CASSYTYEQYF

d_gene: NA
abundance: NA
j_gene: TRBJ1-2
v_gene: TRBV3-1
CDR3nt: TGTGCCAGCAGCCAGGAGGGGTCGGAGTATGGCTACACCTTC
CDR3aa: CASSQEGSEYGYTF

d_gene: NA
abundance: many
j_gene: TRBJ2-3
v_gene: TRBV7-9
CDR3nt: TGTGCCAGCAGCCGCAGGGGATACACAGATACGCAGTATTTT
CDR3aa: CASSRRGYTDTQYF

d_gene: TRBD2
abundance: few
j_gene: TRBJ2-1
v_gene: TRBV12-3/TRBV12-4
CDR3nt: TGTGCCGGCAGTTTATATAGCGGGGGTATCTACGAGCAGTTCTTC
CDR3aa: CAGSLYSGGIYEQFF

d_gene: TRBD2
abundance: few
j_gene: TRBJ2-1
v_gene: TRBV15
CDR3nt: TGTGCCACCAGCCCCAGACTAGCGGGAGTAAGTGAGCAGTTCTTC
CDR3aa: CATSPRLAGVSEQFF

d_gene: TRBD1
abundance: few
j_gene: TRBJ2-1
v_gene: TRBV6-6
CDR3nt: TGTGCCAGCAGTTACCCCGAGACAGGGGGCAACAATGAGCAGTTCTTC
CDR3aa: CASSYPETGGNNEQFF

d_gene: TRBD1
abundance: NA
j_gene: TRBJ2-7
v_gene: TRBV5-1
CDR3nt: TGCGCCAGCAGCACGGGGACAGCCTCAAGCGAGCAGTACTTC
CDR3aa: CASSTGTASSEQYF

d_gene: NA
abundance: NA
j_gene: TRBJ2-7
v_gene: TRBV24-1
CDR3nt: TGTGCCACCAGTGACGCCTACGGGCAGTACTTC
CDR3aa: CATSDAYGQYF

d_gene: NA
abundance: few
j_gene: TRBJ2-3
v_gene: TRBV20-1
CDR3nt: TGCAGTGCTAGAGATGACGCAGATACGCAGTATTTT
CDR3aa: CSARDDADTQYF

d_gene: TRBD1
abundance: few
j_gene: TRBJ2-1
v_gene: TRBV2
CDR3nt: TGTGCCAGCAGTGATTCGTACAGGGGAAGTGAGCAGTTCTTC
CDR3aa: CASSDSYRGSEQFF

d_gene: NA
abundance: NA
j_gene: TRBJ2-1
v_gene: TRBV6-2/TRBV6-3
CDR3nt: TGTGCCAGCAGTTTCAGTACGAACAATGAGCAGTTCTTC
CDR3aa: CASSFSTNNEQFF

d_gene: NA
abundance: NA
j_gene: TRBJ2-7
v_gene: TRBV27
CDR3nt: TGTGCCAGCAGTTGGACGGGCGCCGGATCTTTCTACGAGCAGTACTTC
CDR3aa: CASSWTGAGSFYEQYF

d_gene: NA
abundance: NA
j_gene: TRBJ1-6
v_gene: TRBV28
CDR3nt: TGTGCCAGCAGTTCGTCCAGGAGCTCCTATAATTCACCCCTCCACTTT
CDR3aa: CASSSSRSSYNSPLHF

d_gene: NA
abundance: NA
j_gene: TRBJ1-1
v_gene: TRBV20-1
CDR3nt: TGCAGTGCTAGAGAGGGTGGATACACTGAAGCTTTCTTT
CDR3aa: CSAREGGYTEAFF

d_gene: TRBD1
abundance: NA
j_gene: TRBJ1-1
v_gene: TRBV20-1
CDR3nt: TGCGGTGCTAGAAGGACAGGGGGAGACACTGAAGCTTTCTTT
CDR3aa: CGARRTGGDTEAFF

d_gene: NA
abundance: NA
j_gene: TRBJ2-3
v_gene: TRBV7-2
CDR3nt: TGTGCCAGCAGCTTACGGGCCGGGCGGGGAGATACGCAGTATTTT
CDR3aa: CASSLRAGRGDTQYF

d_gene: NA
abundance: NA
j_gene: TRBJ2-3
v_gene: TRBV25-1
CDR3nt: TGTGCCAGCAGTGATGTGGGGAGCACAGATACGCAGTATTTT
CDR3aa: CASSDVGSTDTQYF

d_gene: NA
abundance: NA
j_gene: TRBJ2-1
v_gene: TRBV20-1
CDR3nt: TGCAGCACAGAGGACCAACAAAGTTCCTACAATGAGCAGTTCTTC
CDR3aa: CSTEDQQSSYNEQFF

d_gene: NA
abundance: many
j_gene: TRBJ2-7
v_gene: TRBV4-2
CDR3nt: TGTGCCAGCAGCCAAGGAGGAGCAGGCTACGAGCAGTACTTC
CDR3aa: CASSQGGAGYEQYF

d_gene: NA
abundance: few
j_gene: TRBJ1-1
v_gene: TRBV6-2/TRBV6-3
CDR3nt: TGTGCCAGCAGTTACATGGGGGCGAAAGCTTTCTTT
CDR3aa: CASSYMGAKAFF

d_gene: NA
abundance: NA
j_gene: TRBJ1-2
v_gene: TRBV3-1
CDR3nt: TGTGCCAGCAGCCAGGGTCAGGGCTACACCTTC
CDR3aa: CASSQGQGYTF

d_gene: NA
abundance: NA
j_gene: TRBJ1-2
v_gene: TRBV11-1
CDR3nt: TGTGCCAGCAGCCCACCGGGTACTCGGGGCTACACCTTC
CDR3aa: CASSPPGTRGYTF

d_gene: NA
abundance: NA
j_gene: TRBJ2-7
v_gene: TRBV9
CDR3nt: TGTGCCAGCAGCGTTTCATCAGGGACCTCCTACGAGCAGTACTTC
CDR3aa: CASSVSSGTSYEQYF

d_gene: TRBD1
abundance: NA
j_gene: TRBJ1-1
v_gene: TRBV20-1
CDR3nt: TGCAGTGCTAGAGTAGACAGGGGAAGCACTGAAGCTTTCTTT
CDR3aa: CSARVDRGSTEAFF

d_gene: TRBD2
abundance: NA
j_gene: TRBJ2-3
v_gene: TRBV6-4
CDR3nt: TGTGCCAGCAGTGGCCAGCGGGGAGATACGCAGTATTTT
CDR3aa: CASSGQRGDTQYF

d_gene: TRBD1
abundance: NA
j_gene: TRBJ1-1
v_gene: TRBV6-6
CDR3nt: TGTGCCAGCAGTCAACAGGGGTTGAACACTGAAGCTTTCTTT
CDR3aa: CASSQQGLNTEAFF

d_gene: NA
abundance: NA
j_gene: TRBJ2-5
v_gene: TRBV6-1
CDR3nt: TGTGCCAGCAGTGGTGACTTATTCCAAGAGACCCAGTACTTC
CDR3aa: CASSGDLFQETQYF

d_gene: NA
abundance: few
j_gene: TRBJ2-7
v_gene: TRBV20-1
CDR3nt: TGCAGTGCTAGACCCACCGACAGTTACGAGCAGTACTTC
CDR3aa: CSARPTDSYEQYF

d_gene: NA
abundance: NA
j_gene: TRBJ2-7
v_gene: TRBV7-9
CDR3nt: TGTGCCAGCAGCGATAGGGGGGCGGACGAGCAGTACTTC
CDR3aa: CASSDRGADEQYF

d_gene: TRBD2
abundance: NA
j_gene: TRBJ2-5
v_gene: TRBV29-1
CDR3nt: TGCAGCGTTGCGAAGCGGGGGGGCCAAGAGACCCAGTACTTC
CDR3aa: CSVAKRGGQETQYF

d_gene: NA
abundance: NA
j_gene: TRBJ1-1
v_gene: TRBV12-3/TRBV12-4
CDR3nt: TGTGCCAGCAGTTTCGGAACCCCGCGGACTGAAGCTTTCTTT
CDR3aa: CASSFGTPRTEAFF

d_gene: NA
abundance: NA
j_gene: TRBJ1-2
v_gene: TRBV12-3/TRBV12-4
CDR3nt: TGTGCCAGCAGTTTACGCCGGCGATCTAACTATGGCTACACCTTC
CDR3aa: CASSLRRRSNYGYTF

d_gene: TRBD2
abundance: once
j_gene: TRBJ2-1
v_gene: TRBV11-2
CDR3nt: TGTGCCAGCAGCTTACGGGGCGGGGGATCCTACAATGAGCAGTTCTTC
CDR3aa: CASSLRGGGSYNEQFF

d_gene: TRBD1
abundance: NA
j_gene: TRBJ2-5
v_gene: TRBV18
CDR3nt: TGTGCCAGCTCGGCGAATGAGGACAGGAACAAAGAGACCCAGTACTTC
CDR3aa: CASSANEDRNKETQYF

d_gene: NA
abundance: once
j_gene: TRBJ2-1
v_gene: TRBV9
CDR3nt: TGTGCCAGCTCCCCCGAACAGGTGGGAAAGACCCAGTTCTTC
CDR3aa: CASSPEQVGKTQFF

d_gene: NA
abundance: NA
j_gene: TRBJ1-1
v_gene: TRBV20-1
CDR3nt: TGCAGTGCTAGAGGTGGGGTGGTAAAGGAAGCTTTCTTT
CDR3aa: CSARGGVVKEAFF

d_gene: NA
abundance: once
j_gene: TRBJ2-7
v_gene: TRBV4-3
CDR3nt: TGCGCCAGCAGCCAAGATGCGTCCAGGGTCTACGAGCAGTACTTC
CDR3aa: CASSQDASRVYEQYF

d_gene: NA
abundance: few
j_gene: TRBJ2-7
v_gene: TRBV12-3/TRBV12-4
CDR3nt: TGTGCCAGCAACAAAGGTGGGGTGGGGGAGCAGTACTTC
CDR3aa: CASNKGGVGEQYF

d_gene: TRBD1
abundance: few
j_gene: TRBJ2-4
v_gene: TRBV6-5
CDR3nt: TGTGCCAGCAGTTACTCGAGGGTTTTCCAGACAGGGGGCACCAAAAACATTCAGTACTTC
CDR3aa: CASSYSRVFQTGGTKNIQYF

d_gene: NA
abundance: NA
j_gene: TRBJ2-1
v_gene: TRBV7-9
CDR3nt: TGTGCCAGCAGCTCAACCGTTCGGACTGGGAAGTACAATGAGCAGTTCTTC
CDR3aa: CASSSTVRTGKYNEQFF